The 14 T cell receptor beta chains reported below all come from one sample, sequenced in a study of blood T cell repertoires in COVID-19. Clones were sequenced by immunoSEQ multiplex PCR, and TCRdb holds only the in-frame ones, with some missing. This repertoire shows about 80,000 clones, around 83% found once; its top ten account for approximately 33%. Input material: peripheral blood. These receptor sequences come from a woman aged 70-85 years with acute or convalescent COVID-19.

The V gene is TRBV18, the J gene TRBJ1-2, with 7 bases that match TRBD1. J was trimmed by 8 bases and V by 3 bases; bases with no gene match: 9. CDR1 and CDR2 from the germline V gene are KGHSH and LQKENI. This CDR3 is 14 amino acids long. CDR3 coding DNA: TGTGCCAGCTCACCTAACAGGGGAAAGGAAGGCTACACCTTC. Its protein is CASSPNRGKEGYTF. Variable domain in full (rest from reference TRBV18 and TRBJ1-2): NAGVMQNPRHLVRRRGQEARLRCSPMKGHSHVYWYRQLPEEGLKFMVYLQKENIIDESGMPKERFSAEFPKEGPSILRIQQVVRGDSAAYFCASSPNRGKEGYTFGSGTRLTVV.

This clone came up a few times. This sequence joins TRBV3-1 (or the pseudogene TRBV3-2) and TRBJ2-7, with D possibly being TRBD1 (5 bases). The germline gives CDR1 LGHDT, CDR2 YNNKEL (reference sequence). V gave up 7 bases and J gave up 2 bases, with 6 bases separating them. This CDR3 spans 11 amino acids. CDR3 sequence reads: CASMGPYEQYF. The CDR3, as DNA: TGTGCCAGCATGGGGCCCTACGAGCAGTACTTC.

V usage is TRBV5-1 and J usage is TRBJ1-5; the match to TRBD1 covers 7 bases. The CDR3 runs 14 residues. Germline V lookup: CDR1 SGHRS, CDR2 YFSETQ. V lost 2 bases and J lost 4; bases outside the gene matches: 3. CDR3 amino acids: CASSLGTANQPQHF. In DNA, the CDR3 is TGCGCCAGCAGCTTAGGGACAGCAAATCAGCCCCAGCATTTT.

Only a few counts were recorded for this clone. The rearrangement joins TRBV18 to TRBJ1-2; 11 bases line up with TRBD1. Germline V gene sequence: CDR1 KGHSH, CDR2 LQKENI. Losses at the gene ends were 1 base for V and 2 bases for J; bases not matched to a gene: 9. The CDR3 runs 18 residues. CDR3 amino acids: CASSPQSLDRGLNYGYTF. CDR3 DNA sequence: TGTGCCAGCTCACCACAATCTCTGGACAGGGGGCTGAACTATGGCTACACCTTC.

The chain carries TRBV3-1 (or the pseudogene TRBV3-2) and TRBJ1-1; unclear D gene. Germline lookup yields CDR1 LGHDT and CDR2 YNNKEL (reference sequence). The CDR3 extends over 17 amino acids. Trimming stripped 2 bases from V and 5 bases from J, with 21 bases between. The CDR3 DNA sequence: TGTGCCAGCAGCCAATTCGCCCCCGATCCGGGAAGGACTGAAGCTTTCTTT. Its translation is CASSQFAPDPGRTEAFF.

In its sample, this clone was seen a few times. The chain joins TRBV23-1 to TRBJ2-5; 7 bases match TRBD1. TRBV23-1 is noted as an ORF with a role that remains uncertain. CDR3 size: 13 residues. V gave up 11 bases and J gave up 4 bases; unmatched junction bases: 10. The CDR3 sequence is CADTGTERETQYF. The CDR3 DNA is TGCGCCGACACCGGGACAGAGAGAGAGACCCAGTACTTC.

The CDR3 loop is CASSPPGRWTGKSNQPQHF. The DNA of the CDR3 is TGTGCCAGCAGCCCTCCGGGGAGATGGACAGGGAAGAGCAATCAGCCCCAGCATTTT. The chain carries TRBV21-1 and TRBJ1-5; the DNA was not used to check the table's D call, TRBD1. TRBV21-1 is labeled a pseudogene. The CDR3 extends over 19 amino acids.

The CDR3 DNA follows: TGTGCCAGCAGCTGGAACAGGGGGGACGAGCAGTACTTC. This translates into CASSWNRGDEQYF. V is TRBV5-4 and J is TRBJ2-7, with 8 nucleotides matching TRBD1. The CDR3 has 13 amino acids. Germline V CDR1 and CDR2: SGHNT, YYREEE (reference sequence). Unmatched junction bases numbered 4, after V lost 3 bases and J lost 5 bases.

The gene calls are TRBV30 and TRBJ1-3; no clear D. CDR3 length: 15 residues. The V and J ends lost 2 bases and 3 bases respectively, with 14 bases between them. The germline V gene encodes CDR1 GTSNPN and CDR2 SVGIG (reference sequence). The CDR3 region has the DNA TGTGCCTGGAGTTCGTCCCCGGACTATGGAAACACCATATATTTT. Translated, it gives CAWSSSPDYGNTIYF.

Concerning this clone itself: One end of the junction is discordant with germline, which a read error may explain. The chain joins TRBV7-9 to TRBJ2-2; 8 nucleotides match TRBD2. Germline-derived CDR1 and CDR2 are SEHNR and FQNEAQ (reference sequence). This CDR3 spans 14 amino acids. In nucleotides, the CDR3 is TGTGCCAGCAGCATAGCGGGGCGGACCGGGGAGCTGTTTTTT. This translates into CASSIAGRTGELFF.

The V and J genes are TRBV6-1 and TRBJ2-7; TRBD1 matches 9 bases. Germline CDR1 reads MNHNS; CDR2 reads SASEGT. The V and J ends lost 1 base and 4 bases, in that order; junction bases with no gene match: 11. The CDR3 runs to 17 residues. As DNA, the CDR3 is TGTGCCAGCAGTGAAGTAAGGGACAGGGTTTTAGGATACGAGCAGTACTTC. It yields the protein CASSEVRDRVLGYEQYF.

This chain joins TRBV7-2 and TRBJ1-2, with TRBD1 as a possible D gene (5 bases). Trimming shortened V by 2 bases and J by 5 bases, and 21 bases separated the two germline ends. Germline-derived CDR1 and CDR2 are SGHTA and FQGNSA. The CDR3 sequence is 17 residues long. The CDR3 DNA follows: TGTGCCAGCAGCTTAAGGGCAGGGCTGACCTCCGCGTATGGCTACACCTTC. Its translation: CASSLRAGLTSAYGYTF.

The V call is TRBV4-1, the J call TRBJ1-6, with D tentatively TRBD1 (5 bases). Germline V gene sequence: CDR1 MGHRA, CDR2 YSYEKL. V was clipped by 1 base and J by 10 bases, with 11 bases between them. This CDR3 is 14 amino acids long. CDR3 sequence: CASSQGGLRSPLHF. CDR3 bases: TGCGCCAGCAGCCAAGGGGGACTGAGGTCACCCCTCCACTTT.

DNA for the CDR3: TGTGCCACCAGGGGGGGAATGAGAGAAAACACTGAAGCTTTCTTT. Amino acids: CATRGGMRENTEAFF. V is TRBV15 and J is TRBJ1-1; a possible D gene is TRBD1 (5 bases). The V end was cut by 6 bases, the J end by 2 bases, with 16 bases between. This CDR3 is built from 15 residues. CDR1 LNHNV and CDR2 YYDKDF come from the germline V gene (reference sequence).